The next 3 T cell receptor beta chains were all read from a single sample in a study of beta chain features in type 1 diabetes. Study-wide results and limits: The study found moderately but significantly shorter TCRB CDR3s in all four CD4+ subsets of Type 1 diabetes patients.

The antigens of these receptors remain unknown. Since all of the isolated RNA was reverse transcribed, expressed TCRB transcripts were what got sequenced. Sequencing used immunoSEQ multiplex PCR; TCRdb keeps in-frame clones, though not all of them. The sample has tens of thousands of clones; roughly 39% are singletons. The specimen sequenced was Tregs from blood. The receptors come from a man aged 25-40 years with type 1 diabetes.

This clone occurred once. This chain links TRBV28 with TRBJ1-1; no clear D. Germline V gene lookup returns CDR1 MDHEN and CDR2 SYDVKM. The CDR3 is 14 residues long. Trimming took off 3 bases at V and 1 base at J, with 9 bases between the two ends. As DNA, the CDR3 is TGTGCCAGCAGTTTCGGGGATAGGAACACTGAAGCTTTCTTT. This codes for CASSFGDRNTEAFF.

The DNA for the CDR3 is TGCGCCAGCAGCCAAGAACTAATGGGCGGGGGTTTCCGTACGCAGTATTTT. As protein: CASSQELMGGGFRTQYF. The chain links TRBV4-1 to TRBJ2-3; 7 nucleotides match TRBD2. The germline V gene has CDR1 MGHRA and CDR2 YSYEKL. This CDR3 has 17 residues. After removal of 0 bases from V and 8 bases from J, the junction contained 14 bases not matched to a gene.

This clone was seen a single time. V gene TRBV7-8 combines with J gene TRBJ2-7; possible D gene TRBD2, 5 bases. The germline CDR1 and CDR2 sequences are SGHVS and FQNEAQ. Trimming removed 5 bases at V and 7 bases at J, with 9 bases between. This CDR3 is built from 11 residues. CDR3 region: CASSNTGEQYF. CDR3 bases: TGTGCCAGCAGCAACACGGGGGAGCAGTACTTC.